This TCR beta chain was observed in a study of OX40 agonist ivuxolimab in advanced cancers. Study summary: Each patient was given ivuxolimab into a vein every 2 weeks, at 0.01 to 10 mg/kg. People in dose escalation had one of these cancers: hepatocellular carcinoma, melanoma, renal cell or head and neck cancer.

Remarks on this clone: Its antigen remains unknown.

Study outcomes and limitations: Low levels of normalized T-cell clonal expansion also appeared in some nonresponders. On average, CD8+ T cells showed a greater number of expanded clones than CD4+.

Sequencing used immunoSEQ multiplex PCR; TCRdb keeps in-frame clones, though not all of them. There are roughly 55,000 clones in the sample; approximately 80% occur only once, and roughly 4% lies in the top ten. CDR3 length: 20 residues. V was pared by 0 bases and J by 3 bases, with 21 bases of the junction left unmatched. Germline V gene lookup returns CDR1 GTSNPN and CDR2 SVGIG (reference sequence). The rearrangement links TRBV30 to TRBJ2-5; 8 positions agree with TRBD2. The sequence came from an adult with an advanced solid tumor such as melanoma, head and neck, liver or kidney cancer. Material: CD4+ or CD8+ T cells sorted from blood, obtained in a trial of the OX40 agonist ivuxolimab. The CDR3 DNA follows: TGTGCCTGGAGTGTACCCCCCGGGACATTCGGGAGGGTCCCCAAAGAGACCCAGTACTTC. Residues: CAWSVPPGTFGRVPKETQYF.